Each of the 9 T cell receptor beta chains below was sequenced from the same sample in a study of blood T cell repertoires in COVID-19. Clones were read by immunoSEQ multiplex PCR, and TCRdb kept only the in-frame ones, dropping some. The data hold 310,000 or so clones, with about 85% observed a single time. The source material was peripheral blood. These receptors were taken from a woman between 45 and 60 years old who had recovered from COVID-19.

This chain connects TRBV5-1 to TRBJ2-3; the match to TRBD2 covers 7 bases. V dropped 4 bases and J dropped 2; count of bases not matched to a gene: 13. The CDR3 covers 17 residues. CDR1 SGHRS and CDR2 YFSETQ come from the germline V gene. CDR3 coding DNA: TGCGCCAGCAGCCCCCGTTTAAGAGCGGGATCCACAGATACGCAGTATTTT. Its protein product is CASSPRLRAGSTDTQYF.

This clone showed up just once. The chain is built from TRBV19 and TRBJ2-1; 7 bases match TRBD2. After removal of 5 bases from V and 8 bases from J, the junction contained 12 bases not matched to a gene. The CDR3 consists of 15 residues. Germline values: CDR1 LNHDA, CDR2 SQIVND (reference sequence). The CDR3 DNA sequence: TGTGCCAGTAGTGGGACTACCATTGGTGTGGATGAGCAGTTCTTC. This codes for CASSGTTIGVDEQFF.

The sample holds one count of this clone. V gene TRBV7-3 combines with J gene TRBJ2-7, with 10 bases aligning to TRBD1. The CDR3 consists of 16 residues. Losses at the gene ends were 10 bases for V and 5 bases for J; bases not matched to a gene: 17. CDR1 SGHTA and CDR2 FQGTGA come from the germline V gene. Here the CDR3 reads CAITRRQGASSNEQYF. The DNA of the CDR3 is TGTGCCATCACCCGGAGACAGGGGGCATCTTCTAACGAGCAGTACTTC.

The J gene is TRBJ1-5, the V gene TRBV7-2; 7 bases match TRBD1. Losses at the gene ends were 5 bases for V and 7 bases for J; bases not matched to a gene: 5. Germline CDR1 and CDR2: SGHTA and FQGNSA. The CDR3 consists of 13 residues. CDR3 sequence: CASSTRQGQPQHF. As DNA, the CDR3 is TGTGCCAGCAGCACCCGACAGGGCCAGCCCCAGCATTTT. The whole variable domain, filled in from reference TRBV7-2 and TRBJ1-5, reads GAGVSQSPSNKVTEKGKDVELRCDPISGHTALYWYRQSLGQGLEFLIYFQGNSAPDKSGLPSDRFSAERTGGSVSTLTIQRTQQEDSAVYLCASSTRQGQPQHFGDGTRLSIL.

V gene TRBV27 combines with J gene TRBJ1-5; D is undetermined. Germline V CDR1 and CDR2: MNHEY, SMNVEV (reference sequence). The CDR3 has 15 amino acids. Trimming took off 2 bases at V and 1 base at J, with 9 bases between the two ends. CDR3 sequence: CASSLAPWSNQPQHF. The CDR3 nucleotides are TGTGCCAGCAGTTTAGCGCCATGGAGCAATCAGCCCCAGCATTTT.

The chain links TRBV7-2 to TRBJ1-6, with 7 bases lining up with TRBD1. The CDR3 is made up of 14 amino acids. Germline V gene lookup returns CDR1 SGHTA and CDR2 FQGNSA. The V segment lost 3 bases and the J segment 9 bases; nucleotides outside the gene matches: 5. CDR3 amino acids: CASSFMGQSSPLHF. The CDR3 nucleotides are TGTGCCAGCAGCTTCATGGGACAGTCTTCACCCCTCCACTTT.

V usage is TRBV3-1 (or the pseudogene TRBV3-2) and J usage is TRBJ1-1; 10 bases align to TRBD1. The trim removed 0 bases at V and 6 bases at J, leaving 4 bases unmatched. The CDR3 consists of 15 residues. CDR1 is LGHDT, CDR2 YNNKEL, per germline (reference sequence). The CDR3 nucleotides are TGTGCCAGCAGCCAAGATGGGACAGGGGCTTCTGAAGCTTTCTTT. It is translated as CASSQDGTGASEAFF.

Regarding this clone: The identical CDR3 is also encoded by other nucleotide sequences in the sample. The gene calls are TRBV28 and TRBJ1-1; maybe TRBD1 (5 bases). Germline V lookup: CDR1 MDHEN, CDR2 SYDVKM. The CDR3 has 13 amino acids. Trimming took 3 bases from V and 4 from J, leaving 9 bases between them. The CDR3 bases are TGTGCCAGCAGTTTTGCGGGGCGCACTGAAGCTTTCTTT. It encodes CASSFAGRTEAFF.

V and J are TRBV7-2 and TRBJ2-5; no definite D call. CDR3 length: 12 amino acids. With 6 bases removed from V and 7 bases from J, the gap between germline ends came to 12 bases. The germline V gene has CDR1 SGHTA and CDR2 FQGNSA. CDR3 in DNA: TGTGCCAGCAGTTTCCCCCCGGGGACCCAGTACTTC. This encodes CASSFPPGTQYF.